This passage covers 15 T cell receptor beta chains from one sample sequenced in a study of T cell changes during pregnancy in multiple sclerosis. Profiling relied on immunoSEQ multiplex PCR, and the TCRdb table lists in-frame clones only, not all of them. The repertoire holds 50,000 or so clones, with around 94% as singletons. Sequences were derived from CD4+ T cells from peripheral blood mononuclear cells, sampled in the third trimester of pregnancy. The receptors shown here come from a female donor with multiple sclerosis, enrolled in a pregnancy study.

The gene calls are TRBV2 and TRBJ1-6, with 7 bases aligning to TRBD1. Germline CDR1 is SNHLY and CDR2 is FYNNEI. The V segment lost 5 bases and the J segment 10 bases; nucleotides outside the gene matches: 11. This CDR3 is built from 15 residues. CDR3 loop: CASSRDSLLGSPLHF. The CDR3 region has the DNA TGTGCCAGCAGTCGGGACAGTCTCTTAGGATCACCCCTCCACTTT. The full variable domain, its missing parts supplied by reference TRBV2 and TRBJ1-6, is EPEVTQTPSHQVTQMGQEVILRCVPISNHLYFYWYRQILGQKVEFLVSFYNNEISEKSEIFDDQFSVERPDGSNFTLKIRSTKLEDSAMYFCASSRDSLLGSPLHFGNGTRLTVT.

The CDR3 nucleotides read TGTGCCAGCAGCTTAGCGGGGGGGCAAGAGACCCAGTACTTC. This codes for CASSLAGGQETQYF. The genes are TRBV7-9 and TRBJ2-5, with 7 bases aligning to TRBD2. The CDR3 spans 14 residues. Germline V gene data show CDR1 as SEHNR and CDR2 as FQNEAQ (reference sequence). Losses at the gene ends were 0 bases for V and 2 bases for J; bases not matched to a gene: 0.

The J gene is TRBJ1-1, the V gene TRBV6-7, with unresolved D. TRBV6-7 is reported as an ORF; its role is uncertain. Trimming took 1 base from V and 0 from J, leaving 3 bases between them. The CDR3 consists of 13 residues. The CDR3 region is CASSYLMNTEAFF. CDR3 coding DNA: TGTGCCAGCAGTTACTTAATGAACACTGAAGCTTTCTTT.

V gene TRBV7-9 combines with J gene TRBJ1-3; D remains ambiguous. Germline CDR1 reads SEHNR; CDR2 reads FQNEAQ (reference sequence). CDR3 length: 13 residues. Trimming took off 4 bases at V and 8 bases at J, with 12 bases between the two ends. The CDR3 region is CASSYFRGDTIYF. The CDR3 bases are TGTGCCAGCAGCTATTTCAGAGGTGACACCATATATTTT.

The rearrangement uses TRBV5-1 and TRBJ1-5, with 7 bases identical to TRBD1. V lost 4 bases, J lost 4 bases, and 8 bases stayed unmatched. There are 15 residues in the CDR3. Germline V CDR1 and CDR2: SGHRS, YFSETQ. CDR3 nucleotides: TGCGCCAGCAGCCCTGACGGGACAGAAAATCAGCCCCAGCATTTT. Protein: CASSPDGTENQPQHF. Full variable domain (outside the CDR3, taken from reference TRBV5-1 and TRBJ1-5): KAGVTQTPRYLIKTRGQQVTLSCSPISGHRSVSWYQQTPGQGLQFLFEYFSETQRNKGNFPGRFSGRQFSNSRSEMNVSTLELGDSALYLCASSPDGTENQPQHFGDGTRLSIL.

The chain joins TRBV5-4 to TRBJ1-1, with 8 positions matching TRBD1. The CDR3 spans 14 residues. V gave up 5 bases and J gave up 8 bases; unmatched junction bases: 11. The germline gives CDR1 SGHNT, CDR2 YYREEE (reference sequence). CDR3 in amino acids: CASSPGTGPEEAFF. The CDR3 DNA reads TGTGCCAGCAGTCCGGGGACAGGTCCAGAAGAAGCTTTCTTT.

CDR3 in DNA: TGTGCCAGCAGCCAAGATCTCCCTCGGGCGGGTAGCACAGATACGCAGTATTTT. Residues: CASSQDLPRAGSTDTQYF. The genes are TRBV14 and TRBJ2-3; D possibly corresponds to TRBD2 (5 bases). The CDR3 is 18 amino acids. Germline V CDR1 and CDR2: SGHDN, FVKESK. With 0 bases removed from V and 0 bases from J, the gap between germline ends came to 16 bases.

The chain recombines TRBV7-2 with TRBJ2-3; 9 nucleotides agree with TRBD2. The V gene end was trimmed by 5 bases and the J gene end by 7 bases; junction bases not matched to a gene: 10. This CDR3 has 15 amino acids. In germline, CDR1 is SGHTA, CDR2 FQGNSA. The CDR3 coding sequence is TGTGCCAGCAGCGCGCGGGGGGGCAAGGGAAATACGCAGTATTTT. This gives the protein CASSARGGKGNTQYF.

The CDR3 region has the DNA TGTGCCAGCAGCGTAGGTTCCTCCCTCTATAATTCACCCCTCCACTTT. It translates to CASSVGSSLYNSPLHF. The chain combines TRBV9 with TRBJ1-6; D is undetermined. The CDR3 is 16 residues long. Germline V gene sequence: CDR1 SGDLS, CDR2 YYNGEE. V lost 0 bases and J lost 3, with 10 bases in between.

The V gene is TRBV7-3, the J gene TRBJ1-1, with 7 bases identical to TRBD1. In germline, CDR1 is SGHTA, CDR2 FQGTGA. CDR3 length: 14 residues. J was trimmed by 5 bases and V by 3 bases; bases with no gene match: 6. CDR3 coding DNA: TGTGCCAGCAGCTTCCCAGGGGGAGAGACTGAAGCTTTCTTT. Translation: CASSFPGGETEAFF.

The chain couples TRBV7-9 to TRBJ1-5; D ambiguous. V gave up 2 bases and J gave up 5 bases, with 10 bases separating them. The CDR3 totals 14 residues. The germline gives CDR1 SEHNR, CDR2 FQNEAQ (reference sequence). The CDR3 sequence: CASSLRVRYQPQHF. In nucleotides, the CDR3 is TGTGCCAGCAGCTTAAGAGTGCGATATCAGCCCCAGCATTTT.

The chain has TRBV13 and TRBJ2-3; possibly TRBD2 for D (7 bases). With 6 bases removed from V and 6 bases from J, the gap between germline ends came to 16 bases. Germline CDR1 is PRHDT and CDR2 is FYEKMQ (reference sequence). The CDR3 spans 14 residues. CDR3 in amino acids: CASRGGASPDTQYF. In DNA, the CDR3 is TGTGCCAGCAGGGGGGGGGCCTCCCCGGATACGCAGTATTTT.

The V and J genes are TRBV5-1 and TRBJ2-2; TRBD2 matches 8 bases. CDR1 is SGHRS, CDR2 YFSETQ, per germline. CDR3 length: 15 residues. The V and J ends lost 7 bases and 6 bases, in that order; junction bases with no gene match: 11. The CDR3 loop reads CASRRGGPSSGELFF. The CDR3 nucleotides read TGCGCCAGCCGTCGGGGGGGGCCATCTTCCGGGGAGCTGTTTTTT.

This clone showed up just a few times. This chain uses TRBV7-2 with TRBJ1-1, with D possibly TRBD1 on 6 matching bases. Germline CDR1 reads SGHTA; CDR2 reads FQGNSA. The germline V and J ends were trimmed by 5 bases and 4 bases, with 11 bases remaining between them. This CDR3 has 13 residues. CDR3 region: CASSPGAPTEAFF. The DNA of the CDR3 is TGTGCCAGCAGCCCAGGGGCGCCCACTGAAGCTTTCTTT.

The CDR3 region is CASSLRKGTGGFYTEAFF. CDR3 DNA sequence: TGCGCCAGCAGCTTGCGTAAGGGGACAGGGGGCTTCTACACTGAAGCTTTCTTT. The chain carries TRBV5-1 and TRBJ1-1; TRBD1 matches 12 bases. There are 18 residues in the CDR3. After removal of 1 base from V and 3 bases from J, the junction contained 10 bases not matched to a gene. Germline-derived CDR1 and CDR2 are SGHRS and YFSETQ.